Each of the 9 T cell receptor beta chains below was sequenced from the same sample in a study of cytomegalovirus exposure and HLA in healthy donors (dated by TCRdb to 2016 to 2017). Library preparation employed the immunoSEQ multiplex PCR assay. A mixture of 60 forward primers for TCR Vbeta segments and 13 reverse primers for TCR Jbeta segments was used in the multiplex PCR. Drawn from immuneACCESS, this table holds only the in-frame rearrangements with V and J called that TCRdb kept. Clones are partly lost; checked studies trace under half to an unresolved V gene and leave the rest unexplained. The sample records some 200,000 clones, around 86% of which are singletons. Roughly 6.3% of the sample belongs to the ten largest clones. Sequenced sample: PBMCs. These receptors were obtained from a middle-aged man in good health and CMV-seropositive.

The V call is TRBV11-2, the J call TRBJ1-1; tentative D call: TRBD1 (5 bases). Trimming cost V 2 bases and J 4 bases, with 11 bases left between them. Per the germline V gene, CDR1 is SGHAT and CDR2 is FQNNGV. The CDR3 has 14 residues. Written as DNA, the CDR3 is TGTGCCAGCAGCTTAACAGGCTATGTCACTGAAGCTTTCTTT. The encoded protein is CASSLTGYVTEAFF.

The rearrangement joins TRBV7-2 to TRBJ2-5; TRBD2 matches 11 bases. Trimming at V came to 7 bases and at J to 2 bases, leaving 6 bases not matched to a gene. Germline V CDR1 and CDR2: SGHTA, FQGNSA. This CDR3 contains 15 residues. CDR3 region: CASNVAGGGQETQYF. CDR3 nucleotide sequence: TGTGCCAGCAACGTAGCGGGGGGGGGACAAGAGACCCAGTACTTC.

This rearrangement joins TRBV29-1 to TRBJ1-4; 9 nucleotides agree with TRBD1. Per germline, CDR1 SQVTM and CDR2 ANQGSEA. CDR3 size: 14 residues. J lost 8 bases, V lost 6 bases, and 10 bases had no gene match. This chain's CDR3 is CSVKGGQGGEKLFF. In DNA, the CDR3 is TGCAGCGTGAAGGGGGGACAGGGCGGAGAAAAACTGTTTTTT.

For the CDR3, the DNA is TGTGCCAGCAGTAAACAGGGGGCGGTGGGCCAGCCCCAGCATTTT. Its translation is CASSKQGAVGQPQHF. This chain uses TRBV5-8 with TRBJ1-5; 9 nucleotides line up with TRBD1. J lost 7 bases, V lost 5 bases, and 10 bases had no gene match. Germline CDR1 is SGHTS and CDR2 is YDEGEE. The CDR3 totals 15 residues.

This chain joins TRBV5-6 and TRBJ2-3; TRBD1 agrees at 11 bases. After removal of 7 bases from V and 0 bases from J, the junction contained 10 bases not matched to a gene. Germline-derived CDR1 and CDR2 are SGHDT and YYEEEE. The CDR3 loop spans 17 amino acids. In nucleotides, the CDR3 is TGTGCCAGCGGGCGGGGACAGGGGGTTACTAGCACAGATACGCAGTATTTT. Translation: CASGRGQGVTSTDTQYF.

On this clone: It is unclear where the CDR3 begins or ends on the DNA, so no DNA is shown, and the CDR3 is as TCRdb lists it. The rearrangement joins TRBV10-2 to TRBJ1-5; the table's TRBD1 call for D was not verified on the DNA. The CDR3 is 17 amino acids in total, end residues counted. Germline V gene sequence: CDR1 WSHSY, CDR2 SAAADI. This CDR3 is CASILDRGFGTNQPQHF.

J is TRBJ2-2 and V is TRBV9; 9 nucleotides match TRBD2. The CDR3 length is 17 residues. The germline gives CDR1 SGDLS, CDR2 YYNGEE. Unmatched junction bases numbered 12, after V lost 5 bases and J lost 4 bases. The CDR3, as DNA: TGTGCCAGCAGTCAAGAATTAGGACTAGCGACCACCGGGGAGCTGTTTTTT. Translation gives CASSQELGLATTGELFF.

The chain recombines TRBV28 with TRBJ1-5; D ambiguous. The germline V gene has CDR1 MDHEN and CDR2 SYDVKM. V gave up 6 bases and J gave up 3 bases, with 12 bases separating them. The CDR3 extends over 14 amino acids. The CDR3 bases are TGTGCCAGCAGCCCCGAGGGTTTCAATCAGCCCCAGCATTTT. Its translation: CASSPEGFNQPQHF.

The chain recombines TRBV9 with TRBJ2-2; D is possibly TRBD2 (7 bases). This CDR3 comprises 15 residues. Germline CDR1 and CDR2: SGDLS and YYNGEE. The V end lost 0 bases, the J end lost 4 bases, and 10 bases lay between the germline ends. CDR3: CASSVEGGPTGELFF. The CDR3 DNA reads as TGTGCCAGCAGCGTAGAGGGGGGGCCCACCGGGGAGCTGTTTTTT.